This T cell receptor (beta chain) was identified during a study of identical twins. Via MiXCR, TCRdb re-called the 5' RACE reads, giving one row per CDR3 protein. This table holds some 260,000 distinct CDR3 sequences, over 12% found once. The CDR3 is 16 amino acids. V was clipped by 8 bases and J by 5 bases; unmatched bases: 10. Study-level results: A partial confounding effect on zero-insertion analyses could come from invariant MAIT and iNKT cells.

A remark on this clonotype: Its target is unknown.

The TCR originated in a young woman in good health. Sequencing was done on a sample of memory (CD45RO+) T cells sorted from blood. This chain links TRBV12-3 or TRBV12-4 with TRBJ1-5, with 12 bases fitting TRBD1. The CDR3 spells CASAGLGQGAYQPQHF. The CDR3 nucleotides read TGTGCCAGCGCCGGGTTGGGACAGGGGGCATATCAGCCCCAGCATTTT.